Listed below are T cell receptor beta chains from one sample, sequenced in a study of cytomegalovirus exposure and HLA in healthy donors. TCRdb keeps only in-frame clones here, not all; method: immunoSEQ multiplex PCR. This sample yields about 140,000 clones, of which just over 70% are seen a single time; approximately 1.6% belongs to the top ten. Specimen: PBMCs. Source of these receptors: a woman in her 30s in good health and CMV-seronegative. CDR3s leave out the opening cysteine and the closing phenylalanine or tryptophan. The order of the fields is V gene, CDR3 protein.

V gene: TRBV5-6
CDR3 protein: ASSFRDRETQY

V gene: TRBV28
CDR3 protein: ASSDNSSPLH

V gene: TRBV9
CDR3 protein: ASSVEGNRGFQETQY

V gene: TRBV27
CDR3 protein: ASSFALGAGTDTQY

V gene: TRBV5-4
CDR3 protein: ASSAQQGTGELF

V gene: TRBV5-6
CDR3 protein: ASSLTGGVNYYGYT

V gene: TRBV19
CDR3 protein: ASKGEAVGGQPQH

V gene: TRBV11-2
CDR3 protein: ASSLGWDTFQETQY

V gene: TRBV7-9
CDR3 protein: ASLRDPTDTQY

V gene: TRBV5-1
CDR3 protein: ASSPGDRGWRNTEAF

V gene: TRBV7-6
CDR3 protein: ASSLSVGENSPLH

V gene: TRBV5-1
CDR3 protein: ASSPGQEPEQY

V gene: TRBV7-6
CDR3 protein: ASMPGGGETQY

V gene: TRBV5-4
CDR3 protein: ASSLDGGINIQY